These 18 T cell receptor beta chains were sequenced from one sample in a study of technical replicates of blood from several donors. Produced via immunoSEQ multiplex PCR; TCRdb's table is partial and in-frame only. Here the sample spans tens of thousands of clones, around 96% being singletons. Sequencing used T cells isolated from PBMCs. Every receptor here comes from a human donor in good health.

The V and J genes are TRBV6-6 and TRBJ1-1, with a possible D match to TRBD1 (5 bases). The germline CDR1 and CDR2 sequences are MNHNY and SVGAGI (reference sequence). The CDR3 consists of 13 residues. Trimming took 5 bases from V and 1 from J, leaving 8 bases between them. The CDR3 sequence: CASSQQGNTEAFF. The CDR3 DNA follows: TGTGCCAGCAGTCAGCAGGGGAACACTGAAGCTTTCTTT.

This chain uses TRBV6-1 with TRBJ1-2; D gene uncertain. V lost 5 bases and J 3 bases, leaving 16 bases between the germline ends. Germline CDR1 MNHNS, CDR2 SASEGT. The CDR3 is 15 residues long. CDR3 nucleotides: TGTGCCAGCAGTTTTAACTCACAGCTCTACTATGGCTACACCTTC. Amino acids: CASSFNSQLYYGYTF.

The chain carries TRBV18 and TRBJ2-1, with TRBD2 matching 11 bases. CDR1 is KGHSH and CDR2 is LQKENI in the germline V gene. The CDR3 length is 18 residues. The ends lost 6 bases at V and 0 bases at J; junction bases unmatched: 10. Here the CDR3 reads CASSSGTSGGSSYNEQFF. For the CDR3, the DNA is TGTGCCAGCTCGTCCGGGACTAGCGGAGGGAGCTCCTACAATGAGCAGTTCTTC.

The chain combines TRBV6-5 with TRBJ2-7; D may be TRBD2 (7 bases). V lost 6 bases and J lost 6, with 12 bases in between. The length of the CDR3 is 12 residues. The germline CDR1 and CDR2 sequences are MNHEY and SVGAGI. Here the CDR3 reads CASRTGGREQYF. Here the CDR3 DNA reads TGTGCCAGCAGAACGGGGGGCCGCGAGCAGTACTTC.

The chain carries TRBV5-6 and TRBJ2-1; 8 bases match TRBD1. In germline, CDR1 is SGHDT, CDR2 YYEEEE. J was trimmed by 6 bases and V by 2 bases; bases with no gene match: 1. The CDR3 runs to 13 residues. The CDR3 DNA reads TGTGCCAGCAGCTTTACAGGGGGCAATGAGCAGTTCTTC. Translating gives CASSFTGGNEQFF.

CDR3 in amino acids: CASSQDRDRVTDTQYF. For the CDR3, the DNA is TGCGCCAGCAGCCAAGACCGGGACAGGGTCACAGATACGCAGTATTTT. The rearrangement joins TRBV4-1 to TRBJ2-3; 9 nucleotides line up with TRBD1. The CDR3 has 16 amino acids. CDR1 is MGHRA and CDR2 is YSYEKL in the germline V gene. V shed 0 bases, J shed 2 bases, and the junction held 3 bases outside the gene matches.

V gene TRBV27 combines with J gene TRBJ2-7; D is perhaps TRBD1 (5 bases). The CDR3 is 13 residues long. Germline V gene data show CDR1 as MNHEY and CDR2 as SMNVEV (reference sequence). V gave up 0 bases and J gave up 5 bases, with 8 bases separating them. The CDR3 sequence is CASSLSRAHEQYF. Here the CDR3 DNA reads TGTGCCAGCAGTTTATCCAGGGCCCACGAGCAGTACTTC.

CDR3 sequence reads: CASSQVEGSYNEQFF. DNA for the CDR3: TGTGCCAGCAGCCAGGTAGAGGGATCCTACAATGAGCAGTTCTTC. V and J are TRBV13 and TRBJ2-1; D might be TRBD2 (5 bases). CDR3 size: 15 residues. Germline CDR1 is PRHDT and CDR2 is FYEKMQ (reference sequence). The germline V and J ends were trimmed by 5 bases and 1 base, with 12 bases remaining between them. Variable domain in full (rest from reference TRBV13 and TRBJ2-1): AAGVIQSPRHLIKEKRETATLKCYPIPRHDTVYWYQQGPGQDPQFLISFYEKMQSDKGSIPDRFSAQQFSDYHSELNMSSLELGDSALYFCASSQVEGSYNEQFFGPGTRLTVL.

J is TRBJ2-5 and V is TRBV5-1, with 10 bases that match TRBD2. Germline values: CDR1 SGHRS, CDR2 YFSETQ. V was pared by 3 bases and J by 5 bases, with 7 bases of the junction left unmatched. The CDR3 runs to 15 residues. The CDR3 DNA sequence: TGCGCCAGCAGCTCCAGCGGGAGGGCCGTTGAGACCCAGTACTTC. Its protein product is CASSSSGRAVETQYF.

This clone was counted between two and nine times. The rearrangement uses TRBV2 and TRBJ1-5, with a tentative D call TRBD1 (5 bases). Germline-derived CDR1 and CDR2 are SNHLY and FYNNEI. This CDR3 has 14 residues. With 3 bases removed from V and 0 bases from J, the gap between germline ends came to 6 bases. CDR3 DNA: TGTGCCAGCAGTGACAGGGATAGCAATCAGCCCCAGCATTTT. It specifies CASSDRDSNQPQHF.

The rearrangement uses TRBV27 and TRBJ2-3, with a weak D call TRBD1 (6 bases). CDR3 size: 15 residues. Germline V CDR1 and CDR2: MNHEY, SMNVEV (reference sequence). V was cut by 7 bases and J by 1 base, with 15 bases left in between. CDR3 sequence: CASIRQGWGTDTQYF. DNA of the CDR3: TGTGCCAGCATTCGGCAGGGGTGGGGCACAGATACGCAGTATTTT.

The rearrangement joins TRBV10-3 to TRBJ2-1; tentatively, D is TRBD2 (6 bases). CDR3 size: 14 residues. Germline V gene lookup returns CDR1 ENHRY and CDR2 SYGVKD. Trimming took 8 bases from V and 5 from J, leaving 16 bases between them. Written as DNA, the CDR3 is TGTGCCATCCTAGGGTCAGCGGGTGACAATGAGCAGTTCTTC. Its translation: CAILGSAGDNEQFF.

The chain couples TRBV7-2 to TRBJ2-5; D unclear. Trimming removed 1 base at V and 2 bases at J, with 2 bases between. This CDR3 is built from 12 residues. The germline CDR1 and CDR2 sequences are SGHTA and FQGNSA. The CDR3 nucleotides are TGTGCCAGCAGCTTAGTACAAGAGACCCAGTACTTC. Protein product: CASSLVQETQYF. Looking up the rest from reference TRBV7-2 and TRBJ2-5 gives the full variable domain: GAGVSQSPSNKVTEKGKDVELRCDPISGHTALYWYRQSLGQGLEFLIYFQGNSAPDKSGLPSDRFSAERTGGSVSTLTIQRTQQEDSAVYLCASSLVQETQYFGPGTRLLVL.

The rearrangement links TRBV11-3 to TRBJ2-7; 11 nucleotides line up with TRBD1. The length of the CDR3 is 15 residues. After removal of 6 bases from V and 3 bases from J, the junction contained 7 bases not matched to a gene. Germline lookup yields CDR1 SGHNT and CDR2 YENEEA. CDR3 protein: CASSYPGQGDYEQYF. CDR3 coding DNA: TGTGCCAGCAGTTACCCGGGACAGGGGGACTACGAGCAGTACTTC.

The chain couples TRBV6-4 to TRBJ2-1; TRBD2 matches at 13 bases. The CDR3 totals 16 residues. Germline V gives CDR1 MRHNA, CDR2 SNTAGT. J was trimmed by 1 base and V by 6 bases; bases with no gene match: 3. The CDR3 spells CASSLTSGRSYNEQFF. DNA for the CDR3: TGTGCCAGCAGCTTGACTAGCGGGAGGTCCTACAATGAGCAGTTCTTC.

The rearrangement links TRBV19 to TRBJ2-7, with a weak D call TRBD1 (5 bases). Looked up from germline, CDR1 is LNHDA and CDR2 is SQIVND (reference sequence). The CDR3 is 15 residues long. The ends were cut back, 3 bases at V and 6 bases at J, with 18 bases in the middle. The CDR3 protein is CASSIGGAGRREQYF. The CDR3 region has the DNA TGTGCCAGTAGTATCGGTGGGGCAGGTCGTCGCGAGCAGTACTTC.

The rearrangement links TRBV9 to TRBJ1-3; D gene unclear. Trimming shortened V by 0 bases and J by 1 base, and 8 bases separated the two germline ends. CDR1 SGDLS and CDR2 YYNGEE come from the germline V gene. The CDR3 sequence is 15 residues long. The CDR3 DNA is TGTGCCAGCAGCGTAGTTCCAGTATCTGGAAACACCATATATTTT. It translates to CASSVVPVSGNTIYF.

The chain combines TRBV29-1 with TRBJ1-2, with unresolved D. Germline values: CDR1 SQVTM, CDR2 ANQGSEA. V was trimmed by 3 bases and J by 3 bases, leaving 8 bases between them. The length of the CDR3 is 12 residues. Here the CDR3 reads CSVDTGYYGYTF. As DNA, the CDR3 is TGCAGCGTTGATACGGGGTACTATGGCTACACCTTC. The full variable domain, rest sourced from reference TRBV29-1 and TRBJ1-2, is SAVISQKPSRDICQRGTSLTIQCQVDSQVTMMFWYRQQPGQSLTLIATANQGSEATYESGFVIDKFPISRPNLTFSTLTVSNMSPEDSSIYLCSVDTGYYGYTFGSGTRLTVV.